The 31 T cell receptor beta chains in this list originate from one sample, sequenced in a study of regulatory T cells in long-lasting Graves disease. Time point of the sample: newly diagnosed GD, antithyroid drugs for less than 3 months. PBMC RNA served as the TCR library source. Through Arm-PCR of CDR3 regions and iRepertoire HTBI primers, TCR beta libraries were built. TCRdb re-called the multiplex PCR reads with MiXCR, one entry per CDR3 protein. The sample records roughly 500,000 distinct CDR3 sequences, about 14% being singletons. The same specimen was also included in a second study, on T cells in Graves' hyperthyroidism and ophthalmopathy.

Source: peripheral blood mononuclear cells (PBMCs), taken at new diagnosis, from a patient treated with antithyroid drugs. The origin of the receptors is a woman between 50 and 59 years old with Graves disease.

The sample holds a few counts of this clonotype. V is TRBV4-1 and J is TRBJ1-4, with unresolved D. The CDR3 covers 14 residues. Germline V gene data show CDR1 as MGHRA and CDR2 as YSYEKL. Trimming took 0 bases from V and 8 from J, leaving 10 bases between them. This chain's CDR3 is CASSQELRLEKLFF. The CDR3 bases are TGCGCCAGCAGCCAAGAGTTACGGCTAGAAAAACTGTTTTTT.

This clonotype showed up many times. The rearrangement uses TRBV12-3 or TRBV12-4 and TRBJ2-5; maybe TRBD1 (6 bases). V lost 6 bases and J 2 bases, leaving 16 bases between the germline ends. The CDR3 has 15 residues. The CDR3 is CASRATGHGQETQYF. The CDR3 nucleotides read TGTGCCAGCAGGGCTACGGGACACGGACAAGAGACCCAGTACTTC.

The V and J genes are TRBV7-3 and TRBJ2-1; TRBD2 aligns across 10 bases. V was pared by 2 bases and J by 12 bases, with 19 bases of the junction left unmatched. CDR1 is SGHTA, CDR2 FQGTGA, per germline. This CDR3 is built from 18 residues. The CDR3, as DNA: TGTGCCAGCAGCTTAGGAGTTCTAGCGGGAGCCATCAGGGATGGGCAGTTCTTC. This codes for CASSLGVLAGAIRDGQFF. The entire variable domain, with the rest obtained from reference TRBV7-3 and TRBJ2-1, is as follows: GAGVSQTPSNKVTEKGKYVELRCDPISGHTALYWYRQSLGQGPEFLIYFQGTGAADDSGLPNDRFFAVRPEGSVSTLKIQRTERGDSAVYLCASSLGVLAGAIRDGQFFGPGTRLTVL.

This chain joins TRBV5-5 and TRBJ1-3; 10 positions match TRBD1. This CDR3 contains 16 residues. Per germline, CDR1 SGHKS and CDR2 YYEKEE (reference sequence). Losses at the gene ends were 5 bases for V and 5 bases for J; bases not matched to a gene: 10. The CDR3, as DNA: TGTGCCAGCAGTCGGGGGACAGGGGTCAGAAGAAACACCATATATTTT. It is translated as CASSRGTGVRRNTIYF.

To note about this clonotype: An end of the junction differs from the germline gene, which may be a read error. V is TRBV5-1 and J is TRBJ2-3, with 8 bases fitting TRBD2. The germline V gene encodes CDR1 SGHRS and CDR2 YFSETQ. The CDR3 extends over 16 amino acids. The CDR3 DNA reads TGCGCCAGCGGCTTGGCGGTAGCGGGATCCACAGATACGCAGTATTTT. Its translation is CASGLAVAGSTDTQYF.

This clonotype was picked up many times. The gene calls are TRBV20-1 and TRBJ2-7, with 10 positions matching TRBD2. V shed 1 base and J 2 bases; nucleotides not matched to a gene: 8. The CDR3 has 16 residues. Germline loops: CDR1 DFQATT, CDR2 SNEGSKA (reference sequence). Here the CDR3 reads CSARGGRSGRAYEQYF. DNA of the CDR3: TGCAGTGCTAGAGGGGGACGAAGCGGGAGGGCCTACGAGCAGTACTTC.

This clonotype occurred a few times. CDR3 loop: CSARGLEMLFF. In DNA, the CDR3 is TGCAGTGCTAGAGGACTAGAAATGCTTTTCTTT. The chain has TRBV20-1 and TRBJ1-1; D unclear. This CDR3 has 11 amino acids. The V gene lost 1 base and the J gene lost 13 bases, with 13 bases spanning the gap. Germline CDR1 is DFQATT and CDR2 is SNEGSKA (reference sequence).

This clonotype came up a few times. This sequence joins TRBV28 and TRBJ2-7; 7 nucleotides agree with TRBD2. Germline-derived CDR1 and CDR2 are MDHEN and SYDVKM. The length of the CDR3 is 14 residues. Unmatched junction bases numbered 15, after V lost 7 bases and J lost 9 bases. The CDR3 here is CASTTGTQTGGQYF. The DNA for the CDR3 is TGTGCCAGCACCACCGGGACTCAAACGGGGGGGCAGTACTTC.

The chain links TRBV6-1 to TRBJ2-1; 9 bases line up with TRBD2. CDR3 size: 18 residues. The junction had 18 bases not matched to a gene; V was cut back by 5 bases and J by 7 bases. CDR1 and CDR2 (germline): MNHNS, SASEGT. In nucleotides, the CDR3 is TGTGCCAGCAGTAGATTCCTTTTGGCGGGAGGGCCTCGGAATGAGCAGTTCTTC. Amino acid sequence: CASSRFLLAGGPRNEQFF.

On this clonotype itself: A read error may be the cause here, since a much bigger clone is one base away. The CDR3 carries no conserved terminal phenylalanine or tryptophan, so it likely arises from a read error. CDR3 DNA: TGTGCCTGGGAATTGGGAGAGACCCAGTACTCC. Encoded protein: CAWELGETQYS. J is TRBJ2-5 and V is TRBV30; no clear D. CDR3 size: 11 residues. CDR1 is GTSNPN and CDR2 is SVGIG in the germline V gene (reference sequence). The V end was cut by 5 bases, the J end by 4 bases, with 8 bases between.

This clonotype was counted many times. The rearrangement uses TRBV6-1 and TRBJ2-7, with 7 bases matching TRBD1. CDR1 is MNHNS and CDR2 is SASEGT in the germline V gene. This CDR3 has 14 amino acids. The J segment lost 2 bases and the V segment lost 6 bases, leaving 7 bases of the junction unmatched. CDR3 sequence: CASRGAGGAYEQYF. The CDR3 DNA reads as TGTGCCAGCAGGGGTGCAGGGGGTGCCTACGAGCAGTACTTC.

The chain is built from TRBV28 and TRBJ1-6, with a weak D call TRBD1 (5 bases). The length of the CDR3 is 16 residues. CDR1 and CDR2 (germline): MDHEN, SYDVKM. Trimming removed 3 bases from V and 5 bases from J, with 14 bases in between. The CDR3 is CASSFSGMMDNSPLHF. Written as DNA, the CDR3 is TGTGCCAGCAGTTTCTCAGGGATGATGGATAATTCACCCCTCCACTTT.

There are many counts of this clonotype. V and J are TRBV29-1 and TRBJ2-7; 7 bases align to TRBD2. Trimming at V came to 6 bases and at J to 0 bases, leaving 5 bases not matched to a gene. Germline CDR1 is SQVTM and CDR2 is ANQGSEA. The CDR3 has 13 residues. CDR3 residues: CSVLWDYSYEQYF. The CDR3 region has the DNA TGCAGCGTCCTATGGGACTACTCCTACGAGCAGTACTTC.

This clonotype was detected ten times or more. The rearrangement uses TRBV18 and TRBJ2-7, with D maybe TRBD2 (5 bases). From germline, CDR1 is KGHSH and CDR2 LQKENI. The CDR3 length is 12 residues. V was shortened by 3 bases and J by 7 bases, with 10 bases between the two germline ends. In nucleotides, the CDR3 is TGTGCCAGCTCACCCCAGGAGGATGAGCAGTACTTC. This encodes CASSPQEDEQYF. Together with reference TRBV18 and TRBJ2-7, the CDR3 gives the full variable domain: NAGVMQNPRHLVRRRGQEARLRCSPMKGHSHVYWYRQLPEEGLKFMVYLQKENIIDESGMPKERFSAEFPKEGPSILRIQQVVRGDSAAYFCASSPQEDEQYFGPGTRLTVT.

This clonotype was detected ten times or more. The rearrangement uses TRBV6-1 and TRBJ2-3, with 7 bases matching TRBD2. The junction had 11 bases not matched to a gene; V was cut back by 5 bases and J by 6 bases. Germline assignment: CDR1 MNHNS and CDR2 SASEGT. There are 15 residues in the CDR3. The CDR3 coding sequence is TGTGCCAGCAGTCCAACTAGCGATGGACTCGATACGCAGTATTTT. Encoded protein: CASSPTSDGLDTQYF.

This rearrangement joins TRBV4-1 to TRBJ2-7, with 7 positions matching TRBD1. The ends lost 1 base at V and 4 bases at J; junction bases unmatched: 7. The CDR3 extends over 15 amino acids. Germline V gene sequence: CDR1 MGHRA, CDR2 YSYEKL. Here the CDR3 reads CASSQVEAGGYEQYF. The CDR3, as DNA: TGCGCCAGCAGCCAAGTGGAGGCAGGGGGTTACGAGCAGTACTTC.

CDR3 coding DNA: TGTGCCAGCTGTAAGACAGAAAACACCGGGGAGCTGTTTTTT. This codes for CASCKTENTGELFF. The genes are TRBV18 and TRBJ2-2; the D gene is possibly TRBD1 (5 bases). The CDR3 spans 14 residues. Germline CDR1 KGHSH, CDR2 LQKENI. V was pared by 7 bases and J by 2 bases, with 11 bases between.

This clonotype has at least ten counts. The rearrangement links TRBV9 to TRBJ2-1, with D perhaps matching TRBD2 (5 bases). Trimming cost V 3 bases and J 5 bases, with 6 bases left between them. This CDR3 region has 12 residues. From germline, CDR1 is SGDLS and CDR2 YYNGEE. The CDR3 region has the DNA TGTGCCAGCAGCGGGGGAGACAATGAGCAGTTCTTC. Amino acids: CASSGGDNEQFF.

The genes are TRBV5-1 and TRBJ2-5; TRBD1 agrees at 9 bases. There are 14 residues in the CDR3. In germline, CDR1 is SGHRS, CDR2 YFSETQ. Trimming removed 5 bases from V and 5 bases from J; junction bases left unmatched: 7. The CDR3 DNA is TGCGCCAGCAGAACGGGACAGGGTCCGGAGACCCAGTACTTC. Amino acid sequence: CASRTGQGPETQYF.

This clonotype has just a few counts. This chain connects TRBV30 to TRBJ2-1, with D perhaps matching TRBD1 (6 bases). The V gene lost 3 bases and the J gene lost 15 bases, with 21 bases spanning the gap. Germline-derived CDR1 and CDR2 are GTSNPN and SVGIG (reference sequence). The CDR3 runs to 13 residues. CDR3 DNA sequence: TGTGCCTGGAGAATTTACAGGGCCCGCGGTCCGTTCTTC. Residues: CAWRIYRARGPFF.

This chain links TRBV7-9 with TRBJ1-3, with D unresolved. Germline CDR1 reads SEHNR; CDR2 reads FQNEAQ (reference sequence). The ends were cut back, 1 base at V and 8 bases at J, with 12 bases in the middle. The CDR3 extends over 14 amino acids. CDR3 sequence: CASSLGRRVDTIYF. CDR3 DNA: TGTGCCAGCAGCTTAGGGCGTAGGGTGGACACCATATATTTT.

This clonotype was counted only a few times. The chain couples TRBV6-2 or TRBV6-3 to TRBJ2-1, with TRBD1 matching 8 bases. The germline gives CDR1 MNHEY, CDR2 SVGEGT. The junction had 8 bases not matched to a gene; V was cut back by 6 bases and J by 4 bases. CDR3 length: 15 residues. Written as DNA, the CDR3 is TGTGCCAGCAGCGCCCAGACAGGGGCATACAATGAGCAGTTCTTC. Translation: CASSAQTGAYNEQFF.

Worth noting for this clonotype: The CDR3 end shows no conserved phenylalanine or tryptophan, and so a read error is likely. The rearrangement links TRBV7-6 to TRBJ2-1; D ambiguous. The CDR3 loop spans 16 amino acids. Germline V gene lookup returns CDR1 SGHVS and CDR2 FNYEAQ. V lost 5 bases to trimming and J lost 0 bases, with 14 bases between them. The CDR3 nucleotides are TGTGCCAGCAGCGGCACAAGGTCGCCCTCCTACAATGAGCAGTTCTCC. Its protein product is CASSGTRSPSYNEQFS.

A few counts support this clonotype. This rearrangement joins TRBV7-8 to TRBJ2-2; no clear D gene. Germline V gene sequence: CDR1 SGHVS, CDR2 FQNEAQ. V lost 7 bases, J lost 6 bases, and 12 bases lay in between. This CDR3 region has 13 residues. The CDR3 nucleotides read TGTGCCAGCAAAGGGAATTTCTCCGGGGAGCTGTTTTTT. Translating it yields CASKGNFSGELFF.

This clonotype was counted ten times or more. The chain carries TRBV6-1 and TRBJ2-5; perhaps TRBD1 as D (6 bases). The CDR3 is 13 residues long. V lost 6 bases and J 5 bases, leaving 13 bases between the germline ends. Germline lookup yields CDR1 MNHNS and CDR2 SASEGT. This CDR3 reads CASSLDRRETQYF. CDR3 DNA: TGTGCCAGCAGCCTCGACAGGCGGGAGACCCAGTACTTC.

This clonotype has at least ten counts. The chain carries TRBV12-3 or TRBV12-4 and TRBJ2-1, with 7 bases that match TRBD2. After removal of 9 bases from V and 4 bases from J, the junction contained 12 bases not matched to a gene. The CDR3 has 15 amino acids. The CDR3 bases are TGTGCCAGTTCGGAGGAGCCTAGCGGATACAATGAGCAGTTCTTC. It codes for CASSEEPSGYNEQFF.

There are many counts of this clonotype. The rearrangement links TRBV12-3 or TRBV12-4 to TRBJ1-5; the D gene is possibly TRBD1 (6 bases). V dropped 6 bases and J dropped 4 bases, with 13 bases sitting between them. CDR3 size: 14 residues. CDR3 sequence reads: CASSPQGENQPQHF. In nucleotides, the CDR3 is TGTGCCAGCAGCCCACAGGGAGAGAATCAGCCCCAGCATTTT.

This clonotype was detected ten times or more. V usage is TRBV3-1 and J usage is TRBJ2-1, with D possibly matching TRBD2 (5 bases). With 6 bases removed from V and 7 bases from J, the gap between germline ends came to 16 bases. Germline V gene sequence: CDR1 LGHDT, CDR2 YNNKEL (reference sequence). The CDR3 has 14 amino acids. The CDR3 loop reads CASSGLGSRNEQFF. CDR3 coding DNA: TGTGCCAGCAGTGGACTGGGCTCTAGGAATGAGCAGTTCTTC.

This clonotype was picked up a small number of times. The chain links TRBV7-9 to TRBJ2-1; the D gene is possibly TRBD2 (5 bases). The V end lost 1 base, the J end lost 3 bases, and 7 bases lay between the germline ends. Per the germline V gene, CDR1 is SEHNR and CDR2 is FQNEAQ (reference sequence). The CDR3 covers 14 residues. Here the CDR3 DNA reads TGTGCCAGCAGCTTAGAGGAGGTCTACAATGAGCAGTTCTTC. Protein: CASSLEEVYNEQFF.

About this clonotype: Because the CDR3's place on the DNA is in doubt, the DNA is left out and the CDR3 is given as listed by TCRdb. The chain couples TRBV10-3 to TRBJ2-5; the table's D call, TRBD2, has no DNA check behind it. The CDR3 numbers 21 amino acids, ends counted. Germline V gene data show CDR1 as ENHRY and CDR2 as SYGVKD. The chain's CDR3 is CAISERGFGAGREAFQETQYF.

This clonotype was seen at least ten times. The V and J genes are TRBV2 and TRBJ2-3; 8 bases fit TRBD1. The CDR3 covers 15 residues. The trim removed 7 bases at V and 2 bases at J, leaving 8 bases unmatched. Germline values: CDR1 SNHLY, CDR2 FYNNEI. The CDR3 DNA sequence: TGTGCCAGCACCGGGACAGGCGGCCTCACAGATACGCAGTATTTT. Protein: CASTGTGGLTDTQYF.